This TCR beta chain was recovered during a study of cytomegalovirus exposure and HLA in healthy donors. Across the whole study: HLA-typed donors contributed 65 million to 85 million unique TCRs, which were held in an early data release.

Study conclusions and caveats: Presence/absence analyses rested on an assumption that sequencing depth was roughly uniform across donors. Within a later analysis, the majority of CMV-associated TCR beta chains appeared HLA-restricted.

The CDR3 is 15 residues long. V shed 4 bases and J 6 bases; nucleotides not matched to a gene: 10. Germline loops: CDR1 SGHDN, CDR2 FVKESK. Concerning this clone itself: The antigen is not known.

Primers for the PCR totalled 60 Vbeta and 13 Jbeta. The assay was immunoSEQ multiplex PCR, and TCRdb's table has in-frame clones only and misses some. The table lists 50,000 to 60,000 clones. The chain has TRBV14 and TRBJ2-3; 7 bases are a match to TRBD2. The sample comprised PBMCs. The origin of this receptor is a male donor in good health and CMV-seronegative. Written as DNA, the CDR3 is TGTGCCAGCAGCCTCATCAGCGGGGCCGGGGATACGCAGTATTTT. Amino acids: CASSLISGAGDTQYF.